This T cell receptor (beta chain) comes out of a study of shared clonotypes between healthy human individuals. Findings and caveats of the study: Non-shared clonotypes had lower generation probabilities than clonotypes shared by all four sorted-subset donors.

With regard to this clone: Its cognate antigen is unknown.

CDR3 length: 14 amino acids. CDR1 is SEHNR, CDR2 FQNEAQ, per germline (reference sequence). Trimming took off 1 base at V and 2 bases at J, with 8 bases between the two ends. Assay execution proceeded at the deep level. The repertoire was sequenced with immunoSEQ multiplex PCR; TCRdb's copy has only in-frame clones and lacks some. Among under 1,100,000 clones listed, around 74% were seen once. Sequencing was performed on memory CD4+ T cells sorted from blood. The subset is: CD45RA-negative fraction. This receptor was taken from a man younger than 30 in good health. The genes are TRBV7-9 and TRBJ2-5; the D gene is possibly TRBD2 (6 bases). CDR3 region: CASSLGLGQETQYF. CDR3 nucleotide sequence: TGTGCCAGCAGCTTAGGACTAGGGCAAGAGACCCAGTACTTC.